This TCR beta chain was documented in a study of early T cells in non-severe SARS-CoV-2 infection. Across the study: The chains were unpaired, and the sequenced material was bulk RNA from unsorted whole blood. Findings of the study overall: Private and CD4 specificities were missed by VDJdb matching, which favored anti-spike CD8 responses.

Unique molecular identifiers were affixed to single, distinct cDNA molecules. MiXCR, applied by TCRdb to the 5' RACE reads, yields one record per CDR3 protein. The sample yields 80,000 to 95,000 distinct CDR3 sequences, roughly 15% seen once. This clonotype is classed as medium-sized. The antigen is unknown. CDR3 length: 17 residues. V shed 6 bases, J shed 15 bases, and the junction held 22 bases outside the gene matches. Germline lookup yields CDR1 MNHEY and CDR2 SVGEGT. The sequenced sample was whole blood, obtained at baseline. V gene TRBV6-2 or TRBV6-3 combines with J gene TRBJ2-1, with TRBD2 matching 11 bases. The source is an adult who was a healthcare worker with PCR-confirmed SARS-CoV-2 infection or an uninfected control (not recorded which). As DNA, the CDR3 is TGTGCCAGCAGCCGCGACAGGGACCCCCATACTAGCGGGAGTATGTTCTTC. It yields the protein CASSRDRDPHTSGSMFF.